This T cell receptor (beta chain) is drawn from a study of spatial heterogeneity in lung cancer. At the level of the study: Matched bulk RNA-seq yielded a T cell transcriptional module score. Counts of TCR transcripts in tumor regions correlated strongly with that score.

Broader study findings: Tumoral mutation counts were tracked by counts of expanded intratumoral alpha and beta TCRs.

Trimming removed 3 bases from V and 7 bases from J; junction bases left unmatched: 5. This CDR3 region has 14 residues. Germline values: CDR1 SGHAT, CDR2 FQNNGV. Time point of the sample: sample taken at primary tumor resection. Whole RNA, isolated from tumor, nontumor lung or frozen PBMC, was sequenced without prior sorting. This clonotype was detected ten times or more. Its target is unknown. From the 5' RACE reads, TCRdb called clonotypes with MiXCR, one entry per CDR3 protein. This sample has 7,000 to 9,500 distinct CDR3 sequences; 5% to 7% occur once, and the top ten carry 20% to 25%. Sequencing used lung tumor tissue, obtained at surgery. J is TRBJ2-1 and V is TRBV11-2, with TRBD1 matching 8 bases. The receptor was isolated from a female donor with early-stage non-small cell lung cancer. The CDR3 DNA reads TGTGCCAGCAGCTTCGGGACAGGTCGGAATGAGCAGTTCTTC. As protein: CASSFGTGRNEQFF. Together with reference TRBV11-2 and TRBJ2-1, the CDR3 gives the full variable domain: EAGVAQSPRYKIIEKRQSVAFWCNPISGHATLYWYQQILGQGPKLLIQFQNNGVVDDSQLPKDRFSAERLKGVDSTLKIQPAKLEDSAVYLCASSFGTGRNEQFFGPGTRLTVL.